These 5 T cell receptor beta chains originate from one sample sequenced in a study of blood T cell repertoires in COVID-19. The repertoire was sequenced with immunoSEQ multiplex PCR; TCRdb's copy has only in-frame clones and lacks some. The repertoire has about 150,000 clones, about 80% of them found once; the top ten carry roughly 29%. The specimen was peripheral blood. These receptor sequences come from a woman aged 55 to 70 with acute or convalescent COVID-19.

CDR3 region: CAWSLGQGPNQPQHF. In DNA form, the CDR3 reads TGTGCCTGGAGTTTGGGACAGGGGCCCAATCAGCCCCAGCATTTT. V gene TRBV30 combines with J gene TRBJ1-5; the match to TRBD1 covers 10 bases. V gave up 2 bases and J gave up 3 bases; unmatched junction bases: 4. The germline V gene encodes CDR1 GTSNPN and CDR2 SVGIG (reference sequence). This CDR3 has 15 residues.

This clone was counted between two and nine times. The CDR3 sequence is CSVRERYNSPLHF. The DNA for the CDR3 is TGCAGCGTACGGGAGCGCTATAATTCACCCCTCCACTTT. The genes are TRBV29-1 and TRBJ1-6; D unresolved. Germline V gives CDR1 SQVTM, CDR2 ANQGSEA. V shed 6 bases and J shed 3 bases, with 9 bases lying between them. This CDR3 has 13 amino acids.

The genes are TRBV28 and TRBJ1-5; no firm D call. Between the trimmed V and J ends, which lost 6 bases and 1 base, there was a span of 13 bases. The CDR3 spans 15 residues. Germline V lookup: CDR1 MDHEN, CDR2 SYDVKM. CDR3 sequence (DNA): TGTGCCAGCAGGTCCCGAGGAGGGAGCAATCAGCCCCAGCATTTT. Translating gives CASRSRGGSNQPQHF.

This clone was counted a few times. The genes are TRBV25-1 and TRBJ2-2; D not certain. The CDR3 covers 11 residues. CDR1 is MGHDK, CDR2 SYGVNS, per germline. V lost 6 bases to trimming and J lost 6 bases, with 5 bases between them. The CDR3 bases are TGTGCCAGCAGCCTCTCCGGGGAGCTGTTTTTT. It is translated as CASSLSGELFF.

The J gene is TRBJ1-5, the V gene TRBV5-6; possible D gene TRBD1, 6 bases. Deletions cut 3 bases from V and 5 bases from J, with 9 bases between. Germline CDR1 reads SGHDT; CDR2 reads YYEEEE. The CDR3 is made up of 13 amino acids. This CDR3 is CASSWEGDQPQHF. The CDR3 nucleotides read TGTGCCAGCAGCTGGGAGGGGGATCAGCCCCAGCATTTT.